This T cell receptor (beta chain) was found in a study of blood T cell repertoires in COVID-19. At the level of the study: Sites in the United States, Italy and Spain provided acute and convalescent COVID-19 samples. Sources were T cells, B-cell-depleted T cells, or PBMCs; the material itself was cDNA or gDNA.

Per the germline V gene, CDR1 is SGDLS and CDR2 is YYNGEE. The CDR3 length is 14 residues. V shed 0 bases and J shed 2 bases, with 9 bases lying between them. How the authors handled the data: Using reference gene primer amplification, nucleated cell counts were estimated. The data were produced by immunoSEQ multiplex PCR, yet TCRdb's version contains in-frame clones alone and is incomplete. V, J and clone size are those of that table, while D and trimming were read from the DNA. Altogether about 160,000 clones are present, approximately 79% being singletons, with the ten largest covering 8.1%. The sequence derives from a woman aged 60-75 years with COVID-19, enrolled during active disease. Material: peripheral blood. The chain employs TRBV9 and TRBJ2-7, with D perhaps matching TRBD1 (5 bases). The CDR3: CASSVVAGTYEQYF. The CDR3 DNA sequence: TGTGCCAGCAGCGTAGTTGCAGGGACCTACGAGCAGTACTTC.